The clone carrying this T cell receptor beta chain was found many times. Its antigen is still unknown. These data belong to a study of T cells after yellow fever vaccination. As for the study in general: Where fractions had low cell numbers, libraries were prepared from them with the SMART-Seq v4 Ultra Low Input RNA kit.

This CDR3 region has 15 residues. Germline lookup yields CDR1 MGHRA and CDR2 YSYEKL. Trimming took 1 base from V and 1 from J, leaving 10 bases between them. For TCR, cDNA came from 5'RACE template switching, which added a universal primer site and UMIs. Each CDR3 protein is one row after TCRdb ran MiXCR on the 5' RACE reads. The top ten hold roughly 3% of the sample, which has roughly 170,000 distinct CDR3 sequences, roughly 6.4% seen once. Whole-study findings and limits: A faster peak, day 5 versus 15, was reached by the weaker secondary response. A small proportion of clonotypes was detected in both the CD4 and CD8 compartments.

The receptor comes from a man between 18 and 35 years old who received the YFV17D yellow fever vaccine. The sample was CD4+ T cells sorted from PBMCs, taken on the day of the first yellow fever vaccination. The chain combines TRBV4-1 with TRBJ1-1; D is possibly TRBD1 (5 bases). CDR3 loop: CASSQGGARNTEAFF. DNA of the CDR3: TGCGCCAGCAGCCAAGGAGGGGCGAGGAACACTGAAGCTTTCTTT.